The 21 T cell receptor beta chains reported below all come from one sample, sequenced in a study of blood T cell repertoires in COVID-19. Measured with immunoSEQ multiplex PCR; TCRdb has only the in-frame clones, and not every one. Here the sample spans approximately 28,000 clones, roughly 87% being singletons. The sequenced sample consisted of peripheral blood. These receptors came from a man between 60 and 75 years old with active COVID-19.

The chain carries TRBV28 and TRBJ1-5, with 9 bases matching TRBD1. Germline V lookup: CDR1 MDHEN, CDR2 SYDVKM. J lost 5 bases, V lost 7 bases, and 9 bases had no gene match. The length of the CDR3 is 15 residues. The CDR3 sequence: CASNSATGGDQPQHF. Written as DNA, the CDR3 is TGTGCCAGCAACTCTGCGACAGGGGGAGATCAGCCCCAGCATTTT.

The chain joins TRBV11-2 to TRBJ2-3; 9 bases map to TRBD2. The V gene end was trimmed by 5 bases and the J gene end by 6 bases; junction bases not matched to a gene: 6. The CDR3 length is 14 residues. Germline V gives CDR1 SGHAT, CDR2 FQNNGV. CDR3 region: CASSLGRGGDTQYF. Here the CDR3 DNA reads TGTGCCAGCAGCCTAGGGCGGGGGGGGGATACGCAGTATTTT. The full variable domain, rest sourced from reference TRBV11-2 and TRBJ2-3, is EAGVAQSPRYKIIEKRQSVAFWCNPISGHATLYWYQQILGQGPKLLIQFQNNGVVDDSQLPKDRFSAERLKGVDSTLKIQPAKLEDSAVYLCASSLGRGGDTQYFGPGTRLTVL.

The V and J genes are TRBV20-1 and TRBJ1-2, with a weak D call TRBD1 (6 bases). Germline V gives CDR1 DFQATT, CDR2 SNEGSKA (reference sequence). Trimming stripped 4 bases from V and 13 bases from J, with 16 bases between. The CDR3 spans 11 residues. CDR3 DNA: TGCAGTGCTACGACAGGAACGGCAGGCACCTTC. Encoded protein: CSATTGTAGTF.

The chain has TRBV10-3 and TRBJ2-5; 8 bases are a match to TRBD2. Germline CDR1 reads ENHRY; CDR2 reads SYGVKD. The V segment lost 0 bases and the J segment 2 bases; nucleotides outside the gene matches: 8. The length of the CDR3 is 17 residues. CDR3 sequence (DNA): TGTGCCATCAGTGAGTCGACAGCGGGGGACCTGCAAGAGACCCAGTACTTC. Translating it yields CAISESTAGDLQETQYF.

The chain has TRBV5-1 and TRBJ1-1; D gene uncertain. Germline CDR1 SGHRS, CDR2 YFSETQ. Trimming took off 0 bases at V and 0 bases at J, with 9 bases between the two ends. The CDR3 length is 15 residues. CDR3 in DNA: TGCGCCAGCAGCTTGGATCCAGGCCTGAACACTGAAGCTTTCTTT. Translation gives CASSLDPGLNTEAFF. Full variable domain (remainder filled in from reference TRBV5-1 and TRBJ1-1): KAGVTQTPRYLIKTRGQQVTLSCSPISGHRSVSWYQQTPGQGLQFLFEYFSETQRNKGNFPGRFSGRQFSNSRSEMNVSTLELGDSALYLCASSLDPGLNTEAFFGQGTRLTVV.

The gene calls are TRBV7-9 and TRBJ2-5, with 8 positions matching TRBD2. V trimming: 1 base; J trimming: 9 bases; junction bases outside the gene matches: 13. CDR1 is SEHNR, CDR2 FQNEAQ, per germline (reference sequence). The CDR3 covers 16 residues. CDR3 DNA: TGTGCCAGCAGCTTAGAGCGGGGGAGCCCTGGGGGGGCCCAGTACTTC. Its translation: CASSLERGSPGGAQYF.

This clone was seen only a few times. The gene calls are TRBV11-1 and TRBJ1-6; 7 nucleotides align to TRBD1. Germline values: CDR1 SGHAT, CDR2 FQDESV (reference sequence). The length of the CDR3 is 15 residues. Trimming at V came to 1 base and at J to 8 bases, leaving 5 bases not matched to a gene. CDR3 sequence (DNA): TGTGCCAGCAGCTTAGGAGGGGGCCAAGATTCACCCCTCCACTTT. As protein: CASSLGGGQDSPLHF. Combining the CDR3 with reference TRBV11-1 and TRBJ1-6 gives the whole variable domain EAEVAQSPRYKITEKSQAVAFWCDPISGHATLYWYRQILGQGPELLVQFQDESVVDDSQLPKDRFSAERLKGVDSTLKIQPAELGDSAMYLCASSLGGGQDSPLHFGNGTRLTVT.

This clone was counted a single time. The chain combines TRBV5-1 with TRBJ2-1; D gene unclear. Trimming removed 1 base from V and 10 bases from J, with 9 bases in between. The CDR3 loop spans 12 amino acids. The germline CDR1 and CDR2 sequences are SGHRS and YFSETQ. This CDR3 is CASSLSQAEQFF. CDR3 in DNA: TGCGCCAGCAGCTTGTCGCAGGCCGAGCAGTTCTTC.

The chain carries TRBV5-1 and TRBJ1-2; D is ambiguous. The V gene's germline CDR1 is SGHRS and CDR2 YFSETQ. The CDR3 length is 14 residues. Trimming removed 0 bases at V and 0 bases at J, with 6 bases between. The CDR3 reads CASSLVGANYGYTF. The CDR3 nucleotides read TGCGCCAGCAGCTTGGTTGGAGCTAACTATGGCTACACCTTC. The whole variable domain, filled in from reference TRBV5-1 and TRBJ1-2, reads KAGVTQTPRYLIKTRGQQVTLSCSPISGHRSVSWYQQTPGQGLQFLFEYFSETQRNKGNFPGRFSGRQFSNSRSEMNVSTLELGDSALYLCASSLVGANYGYTFGSGTRLTVV.

This clone was counted once. This chain connects TRBV3-1 (or the pseudogene TRBV3-2) to TRBJ1-6; D might be TRBD1 (5 bases). This CDR3 is 14 amino acids long. V lost 3 bases and J 7 bases, leaving 10 bases between the germline ends. Per the germline V gene, CDR1 is LGHDT and CDR2 is YNNKEL (reference sequence). The CDR3 is CASSQQGRNSPLHF. CDR3 coding DNA: TGTGCCAGCAGCCAGCAGGGTAGGAATTCACCCCTCCACTTT.

The V and J genes are TRBV2 and TRBJ2-3; tentatively, D is TRBD2 (5 bases). The CDR3 is made up of 14 amino acids. CDR1 and CDR2 (germline): SNHLY, FYNNEI. Trimming removed 7 bases from V and 2 bases from J, with 13 bases in between. Here the CDR3 DNA reads TGTGCCAGCACTCCGGGATTGTTCACAGATACGCAGTATTTT. Translation gives CASTPGLFTDTQYF.

The chain combines TRBV24-1 with TRBJ2-1, with 7 positions matching TRBD1. The junction had 5 bases not matched to a gene; V was cut back by 0 bases and J by 4 bases. Germline values: CDR1 KGHDR, CDR2 SFDVKD. The CDR3 runs to 16 residues. The CDR3 is CATSDLRGGAYNEQFF. CDR3 DNA: TGTGCCACCAGTGATTTGCGAGGGGGCGCTTACAATGAGCAGTTCTTC.

V usage is TRBV29-1 and J usage is TRBJ1-1; unclear D gene. Trimming shortened V by 0 bases and J by 8 bases, and 7 bases separated the two germline ends. The length of the CDR3 is 11 residues. Germline V lookup: CDR1 SQVTM, CDR2 ANQGSEA. The CDR3 loop is CSVEDLQEAFF. The CDR3 region has the DNA TGCAGCGTTGAAGATCTCCAGGAAGCTTTCTTT.

This sequence joins TRBV7-9 and TRBJ2-3; D is uncertain. V was clipped by 3 bases and J by 8 bases, with 12 bases between them. The CDR3 totals 13 residues. Germline values: CDR1 SEHNR, CDR2 FQNEAQ (reference sequence). CDR3 amino acids: CASSFVSSGTQYF. The CDR3 nucleotides are TGTGCCAGCAGCTTCGTTTCTAGTGGTACGCAGTATTTT.

The sample holds one count of this clone. The chain couples TRBV28 to TRBJ2-2; 9 nucleotides line up with TRBD1. The CDR3 extends over 16 amino acids. V dropped 6 bases and J dropped 2; count of bases not matched to a gene: 7. CDR1 and CDR2 from the germline V gene are MDHEN and SYDVKM. For the CDR3, the DNA is TGTGCCAGCAGACGACCGGGACAGGGCAACACCGGGGAGCTGTTTTTT. It codes for CASRRPGQGNTGELFF.

The V call is TRBV6-5, the J call TRBJ1-2; possible D gene TRBD1, 6 bases. The CDR3 is made up of 12 amino acids. Trimming removed 6 bases at V and 4 bases at J, with 9 bases between. Germline V gene data show CDR1 as MNHEY and CDR2 as SVGAGI. The chain's CDR3 is CASRDSGYGYTF. CDR3 bases: TGTGCCAGCAGGGACAGCGGCTATGGCTACACCTTC.

CDR3 sequence: CASSTGTASYNEQFF. As DNA, the CDR3 is TGTGCCAGCAGCACCGGGACAGCCTCCTACAATGAGCAGTTCTTC. The gene calls are TRBV9 and TRBJ2-1, with 7 bases matching TRBD1. The length of the CDR3 is 15 residues. Per the germline V gene, CDR1 is SGDLS and CDR2 is YYNGEE. The J segment lost 0 bases and the V segment lost 4 bases, leaving 4 bases of the junction unmatched. The full variable domain, with the rest looked up from reference TRBV9 and TRBJ2-1, is DSGVTQTPKHLITATGQRVTLRCSPRSGDLSVYWYQQSLDQGLQFLIQYYNGEERAKGNILERFSAQQFPDLHSELNLSSLELGDSALYFCASSTGTASYNEQFFGPGTRLTVL.

CDR3 loop: CASSLGFSGGSYEQYF. CDR3 nucleotide sequence: TGTGCCAGCAGCTTAGGGTTTAGCGGGGGATCCTACGAGCAGTACTTC. The gene calls are TRBV7-3 and TRBJ2-7, with 9 bases fitting TRBD2. The V segment lost 2 bases and the J segment 1 base; nucleotides outside the gene matches: 6. The germline V gene encodes CDR1 SGHTA and CDR2 FQGTGA. The CDR3 runs 16 residues.

The chain is built from TRBV2 and TRBJ2-7; a weak D match, TRBD2 (7 bases). Trimming removed 5 bases from V and 4 bases from J, with 18 bases in between. The CDR3 sequence is 15 residues long. Germline V gene data show CDR1 as SNHLY and CDR2 as FYNNEI. As DNA, the CDR3 is TGTGCCAGCAGTTCGCAGGGGAGGGGGTCTTACGAGCAGTACTTC. This gives the protein CASSSQGRGSYEQYF.

V gene TRBV19 combines with J gene TRBJ1-5, with 10 bases matching TRBD1. Trimming removed 6 bases from V and 1 base from J; junction bases left unmatched: 9. CDR1 and CDR2 from the germline V gene are LNHDA and SQIVND (reference sequence). The CDR3 is 17 amino acids. CDR3 loop: CASSLRDRGGSNQPQHF. CDR3 in DNA: TGTGCCAGTAGCCTCCGGGACAGGGGAGGAAGCAATCAGCCCCAGCATTTT.

The chain is built from TRBV14 and TRBJ2-1, with D perhaps matching TRBD1 (5 bases). V gave up 4 bases and J gave up 2 bases, with 12 bases separating them. The CDR3 is 15 amino acids. CDR1 is SGHDN and CDR2 is FVKESK in the germline V gene. The chain's CDR3 is CASSPDSTPYNEQFF. Here the CDR3 DNA reads TGTGCCAGCAGCCCCGACAGTACACCCTACAATGAGCAGTTCTTC. Using reference TRBV14 and TRBJ2-1 for the parts outside the CDR3, the full variable domain is EAGVTQFPSHSVIEKGQTVTLRCDPISGHDNLYWYRRVMGKEIKFLLHFVKESKQDESGMPNNRFLAERTGGTYSTLKVQPAELEDSGVYFCASSPDSTPYNEQFFGPGTRLTVL.